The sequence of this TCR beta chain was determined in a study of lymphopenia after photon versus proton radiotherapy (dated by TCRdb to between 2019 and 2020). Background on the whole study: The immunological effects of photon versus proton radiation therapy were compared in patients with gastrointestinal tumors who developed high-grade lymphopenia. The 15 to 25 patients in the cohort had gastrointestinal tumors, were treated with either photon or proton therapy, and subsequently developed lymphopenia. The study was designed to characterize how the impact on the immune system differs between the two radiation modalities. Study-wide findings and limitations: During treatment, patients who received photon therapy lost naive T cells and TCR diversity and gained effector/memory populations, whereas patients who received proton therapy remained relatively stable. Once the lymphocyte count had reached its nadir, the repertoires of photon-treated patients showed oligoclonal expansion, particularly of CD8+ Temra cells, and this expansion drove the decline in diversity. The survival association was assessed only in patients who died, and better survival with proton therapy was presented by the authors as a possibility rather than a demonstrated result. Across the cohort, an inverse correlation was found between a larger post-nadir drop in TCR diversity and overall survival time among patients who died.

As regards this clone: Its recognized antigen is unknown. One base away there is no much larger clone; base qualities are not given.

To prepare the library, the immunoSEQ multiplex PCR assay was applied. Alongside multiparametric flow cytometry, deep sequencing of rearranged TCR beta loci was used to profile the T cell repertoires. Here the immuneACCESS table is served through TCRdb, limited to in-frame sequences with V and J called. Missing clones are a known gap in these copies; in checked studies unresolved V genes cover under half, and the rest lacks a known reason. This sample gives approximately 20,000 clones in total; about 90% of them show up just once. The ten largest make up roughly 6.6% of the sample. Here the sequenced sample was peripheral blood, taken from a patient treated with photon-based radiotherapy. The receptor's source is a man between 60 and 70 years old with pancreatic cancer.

For the CDR3, the sequence is CASSLAATRTDTQYF. The DNA sequence follows: TGTGCCAGCAGCTTGGCGGCTACCCGCACAGATACGCAGTATTTT. The sequence links TRBV5-6 to TRBJ2-3; no confident D gene assignment can be made. The CDR3, cysteine through phenylalanine, is 15 amino acids long. Only the CDR3 region is kept as DNA, spanning 45 bases read in frame from base 1. Trimming takes 0 bases from V and 1 base from J, and the germline ends sit 9 bases apart. CDR1 SGHDT and CDR2 YYEEEE are derived from the germline V gene. Extended through the reference TRBV5-6 and TRBJ2-3 proteins, this CDR3 yields the full variable domain: DAGVTQSPTHLIKTRGQQVTLRCSPKSGHDTVSWYQQALGQGPQFIFQYYEEEERQRGNFPDRFSGHQFPNYSSELNVNALLLGDSALYLCASSLAATRTDTQYFGPGTRLTVL.